The next 21 T cell receptor beta chains were all read from a single sample in a study of regulatory T cells in long-lasting Graves disease. In building TCR beta libraries, iRepertoire HTBI primers were used together with Arm-PCR of CDR3 regions. TCRdb redid the calling of the multiplex PCR reads with MiXCR, one entry per CDR3 protein. The top ten clones hold approximately 17% of a sample with over 350,000 distinct CDR3 sequences, 11% to 15% of them seen once. As to time point: newly diagnosed GD, antithyroid drugs for less than 3 months. PBMC RNA was the source of the TCR library. These data were also filed under a second study, of T cells in Graves' hyperthyroidism and ophthalmopathy.

The source material was peripheral blood mononuclear cells (PBMCs), sampled at new diagnosis, from a patient treated with antithyroid drugs. The receptors were sampled from a woman aged 45-65 years with Graves disease.

This clonotype was observed at least ten times. The CDR3 protein is CASSPGLREPQHF. The DNA for the CDR3 is TGTGCCAGCTCACCAGGGCTGCGGGAACCCCAGCATTTT. V and J are TRBV18 and TRBJ1-5; D remains ambiguous. The V end was cut by 2 bases, the J end by 10 bases, with 12 bases between. Germline values: CDR1 KGHSH, CDR2 LQKENI. The CDR3 consists of 13 residues.

This clonotype was counted a few times. This chain joins TRBV20-1 and TRBJ2-7; D remains ambiguous. V gave up 0 bases and J gave up 6 bases, with 9 bases separating them. The CDR3 runs to 12 residues. Germline V CDR1 and CDR2: DFQATT, SNEGSKA (reference sequence). The CDR3 coding sequence is TGCAGTGCTAGAGAGCTCGTAACCGAGCAGTACTTC. It codes for CSARELVTEQYF.

This clonotype was seen many times. The chain recombines TRBV6-4 with TRBJ2-3; TRBD2 matches at 7 bases. This CDR3 has 15 amino acids. Germline V lookup: CDR1 MRHNA, CDR2 SNTAGT. V shed 3 bases and J 0 bases; nucleotides not matched to a gene: 3. The CDR3 sequence: CASSESAGSTDTQYF. CDR3 coding DNA: TGTGCCAGCAGTGAATCAGCGGGGAGCACAGATACGCAGTATTTT.

The genes are TRBV7-2 and TRBJ1-4; D unclear. Germline-derived CDR1 and CDR2 are SGHTA and FQGNSA. The CDR3 is 13 amino acids. V shed 7 bases and J shed 7 bases, with 13 bases lying between them. CDR3 in DNA: TGTGCCAGCACCCGGAGTCGGGGTGAAAAACTGTTTTTT. This encodes CASTRSRGEKLFF.

Turning to this clonotype: Compared with germline, one end of the junction differs, possibly owing to a read error. This chain uses TRBV5-6 with TRBJ2-1, with D perhaps matching TRBD1 (5 bases). The CDR3 sequence is 14 residues long. Germline CDR1 SGHDT, CDR2 YYEEEE. CDR3 loop: CASSLGQSYNDQFF. CDR3 nucleotide sequence: TGTGCCAGCAGCTTGGGACAGTCATACAATGATCAGTTCTTC.

A few counts support this clonotype. The chain is built from TRBV29-1 and TRBJ2-5, with D possibly matching TRBD2 (5 bases). Germline V gene data show CDR1 as SQVTM and CDR2 as ANQGSEA. V lost 3 bases and J lost 2, with 13 bases in between. This CDR3 has 14 residues. CDR3 in amino acids: CSVDGDWTQETQYF. Here the CDR3 DNA reads TGCAGCGTTGATGGGGATTGGACTCAAGAGACCCAGTACTTC.

Details on this clonotype: A far larger clone is one base from this, pointing to a likely read error. The chain joins TRBV5-5 to TRBJ2-5, with 8 bases fitting TRBD1. From germline, CDR1 is SGHKS and CDR2 YYEKEE (reference sequence). CDR3 length: 16 amino acids. CDR3 amino acids: CASTISGQVLGEAQYF. CDR3 sequence (DNA): TGTGCCAGCACCATTTCGGGACAGGTCCTTGGAGAGGCCCAGTACTTC.

This clonotype was counted many times. The chain joins TRBV12-3 or TRBV12-4 to TRBJ2-2, with TRBD2 matching 7 bases. This CDR3 spans 15 amino acids. The ends lost 4 bases at V and 6 bases at J; junction bases unmatched: 8. CDR3: CASSSGRQASGELFF. The DNA for the CDR3 is TGTGCCAGCAGTTCCGGGAGGCAGGCCTCCGGGGAGCTGTTTTTT.

In its sample, this clonotype was seen many times. The chain has TRBV7-2 and TRBJ2-7; possible D gene TRBD1, 6 bases. The CDR3 covers 16 residues. Germline V gene lookup returns CDR1 SGHTA and CDR2 FQGNSA. Trimming left V 6 bases short and J 0 bases short, with 18 bases between. DNA for the CDR3: TGTGCCAGCAGTCTTGAACCGGGGACATCCTCCTACGAGCAGTACTTC. This encodes CASSLEPGTSSYEQYF.

In this sample, this clonotype turned up many times. The chain uses TRBV4-1 and TRBJ2-7; 9 nucleotides agree with TRBD1. Unmatched junction bases numbered 7, after V lost 4 bases and J lost 9 bases. The CDR3 has 13 amino acids. Germline CDR1 and CDR2: MGHRA and YSYEKL. The CDR3 DNA follows: TGCGCCAGCAGCCCGTACCGACAGGGGGTGCAGTACTTC. Amino acid sequence: CASSPYRQGVQYF.

With regard to this clonotype: Being one base from a much bigger clone, this may be a read error. The chain uses TRBV6-2 or TRBV6-3 and TRBJ1-3, with D perhaps TRBD1 (5 bases). This CDR3 contains 15 residues. V was cut by 5 bases and J by 2 bases, with 13 bases left in between. Germline assignment: CDR1 MNHEY and CDR2 SVGEGT. The CDR3 region is CASSEWGEPGNTIYF. CDR3 in DNA: TGTGCCAGCAGTGAATGGGGGGAGCCTGGAAACACCATATATTTT.

J is TRBJ1-3 and V is TRBV5-1, with D maybe TRBD1 (6 bases). Germline CDR1 SGHRS, CDR2 YFSETQ. The ends were cut back, 3 bases at V and 1 base at J, with 14 bases in the middle. The CDR3 totals 16 residues. The CDR3 DNA reads TGCGCCAGCAGCTCTATGACGGGGGCTTCTGGAAACACCATATATTTT. Translation gives CASSSMTGASGNTIYF.

The table lists this clonotype with a few counts. The CDR3 region is CASSVARAGHGVNTGELFF. In DNA form, the CDR3 reads TGTGCCAGCAGCGTAGCCCGGGCAGGGCATGGCGTGAACACCGGGGAGCTGTTTTTT. The chain carries TRBV9 and TRBJ2-2, with TRBD1 as a possible D gene (5 bases). CDR3 length equals 19 residues. Trimming shortened V by 0 bases and J by 1 base, and 19 bases separated the two germline ends. The germline V gene encodes CDR1 SGDLS and CDR2 YYNGEE.

This clonotype came up many times. This chain uses TRBV27 with TRBJ2-1; possibly TRBD1 or TRBD2 for D (5 bases each). CDR3 size: 14 residues. The germline gives CDR1 MNHEY, CDR2 SMNVEV (reference sequence). With 3 bases removed from V and 3 bases from J, the gap between germline ends came to 9 bases. The CDR3 nucleotides are TGTGCCAGCAGTTTTGGGGGTCTCTACAATGAGCAGTTCTTC. Protein: CASSFGGLYNEQFF.

This clonotype was observed many times. V gene TRBV27 combines with J gene TRBJ1-2, with 9 bases identical to TRBD1. Germline V gene sequence: CDR1 MNHEY, CDR2 SMNVEV (reference sequence). CDR3 length: 14 residues. With V trimmed by 6 bases and J by 4 bases, 6 bases remained unmatched. The CDR3 sequence: CASRVGQGFYGYTF. For the CDR3, the DNA is TGTGCCAGCAGGGTCGGACAGGGGTTCTATGGCTACACCTTC.

This clonotype has ten or more counts. The CDR3 sequence: CASSGQGATSYEQYF. The CDR3 nucleotides are TGTGCCAGCAGTGGCCAGGGGGCCACGTCCTACGAGCAGTACTTC. The rearrangement links TRBV2 to TRBJ2-7, with 8 positions matching TRBD1. Per germline, CDR1 SNHLY and CDR2 FYNNEI. The CDR3 totals 15 residues. J lost 1 base, V lost 4 bases, and 6 bases had no gene match. The variable domain in full, completed from reference TRBV2 and TRBJ2-7, reads EPEVTQTPSHQVTQMGQEVILRCVPISNHLYFYWYRQILGQKVEFLVSFYNNEISEKSEIFDDQFSVERPDGSNFTLKIRSTKLEDSAMYFCASSGQGATSYEQYFGPGTRLTVT.

This clonotype appeared many times. This chain joins TRBV19 and TRBJ2-1, with D perhaps matching TRBD1 (6 bases). CDR1 is LNHDA and CDR2 is SQIVND in the germline V gene (reference sequence). The CDR3 consists of 12 residues. V lost 5 bases to trimming and J lost 5 bases, with 7 bases between them. The CDR3 coding sequence is TGTGCCAGTAGTGACAGGAACAATGAGCAGTTCTTC. Its translation is CASSDRNNEQFF.

This clonotype was counted many times. The CDR3 sequence: CASSLGSWGTQETQYF. The CDR3 DNA sequence: TGTGCCAGCAGCTTAGGTAGCTGGGGCACCCAAGAGACCCAGTACTTC. V is TRBV7-3 and J is TRBJ2-5; tentatively, D is TRBD1 (5 bases). The CDR3 length is 16 residues. The ends were cut back, 2 bases at V and 1 base at J, with 14 bases in the middle. Germline V gene lookup returns CDR1 SGHTA and CDR2 FQGTGA.

This clonotype came up once. A clone one base away is much larger, so this may be a read error. The chain combines TRBV2 with TRBJ1-5; a weak D match, TRBD1 (6 bases). Germline CDR1 SNHLY, CDR2 FYNNEI. The CDR3 sequence is 17 residues long. For the CDR3, the DNA is TGTGTCAGCAGTGACCTCGGGGGCCCTTATAGCAATCAGCCCCAGCATTTT. The encoded protein is CVSSDLGGPYSNQPQHF.

This clonotype was seen repeatedly, ten times or more. J is TRBJ1-4 and V is TRBV11-2; D unclear. The CDR3 consists of 16 residues. The germline CDR1 and CDR2 sequences are SGHAT and FQNNGV. Trimming shortened V by 0 bases and J by 2 bases, and 10 bases separated the two germline ends. The DNA for the CDR3 is TGTGCCAGCAGCTTAGATCTGCGGAACACTAATGAAAAACTGTTTTTT. Protein product: CASSLDLRNTNEKLFF.

This clonotype was seen at least ten times. The chain uses TRBV28 and TRBJ1-4; D unresolved. This CDR3 contains 14 residues. The germline CDR1 and CDR2 sequences are MDHEN and SYDVKM. Trimming removed 3 bases at V and 8 bases at J, with 13 bases between. The CDR3 DNA reads TGTGCCAGCAGTTTGTGGAGCAGGTACGAAAAACTGTTTTTT. This translates into CASSLWSRYEKLFF.